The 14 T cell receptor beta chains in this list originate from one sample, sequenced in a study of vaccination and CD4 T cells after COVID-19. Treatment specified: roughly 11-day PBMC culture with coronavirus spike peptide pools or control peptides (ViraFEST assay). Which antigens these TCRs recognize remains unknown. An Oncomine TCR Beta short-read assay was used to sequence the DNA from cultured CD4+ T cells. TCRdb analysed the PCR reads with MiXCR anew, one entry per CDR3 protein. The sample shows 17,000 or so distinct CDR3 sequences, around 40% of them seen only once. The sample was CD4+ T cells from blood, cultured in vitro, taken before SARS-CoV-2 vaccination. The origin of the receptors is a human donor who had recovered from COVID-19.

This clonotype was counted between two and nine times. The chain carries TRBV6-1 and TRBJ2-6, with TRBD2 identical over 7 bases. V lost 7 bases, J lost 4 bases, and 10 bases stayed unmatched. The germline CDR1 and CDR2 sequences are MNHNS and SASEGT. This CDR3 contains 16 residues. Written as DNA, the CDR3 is TGTGCCAGCACTATTCTGGGGGGGGAAGGGGCCAACGTCCTGACTTTC. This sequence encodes CASTILGGEGANVLTF.

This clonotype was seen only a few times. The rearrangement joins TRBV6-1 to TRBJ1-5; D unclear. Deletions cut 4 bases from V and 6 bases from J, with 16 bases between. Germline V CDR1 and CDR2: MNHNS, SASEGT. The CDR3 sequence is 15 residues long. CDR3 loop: CASSAGETRSQPQHF. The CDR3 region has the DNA TGTGCCAGCAGTGCCGGGGAGACAAGGAGTCAGCCCCAGCATTTT.

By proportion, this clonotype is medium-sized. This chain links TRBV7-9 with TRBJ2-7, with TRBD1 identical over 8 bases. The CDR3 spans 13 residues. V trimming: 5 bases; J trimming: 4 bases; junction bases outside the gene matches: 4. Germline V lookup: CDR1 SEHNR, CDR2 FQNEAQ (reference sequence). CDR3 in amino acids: CASSPGGAYEQYF. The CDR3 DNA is TGTGCCAGCAGCCCAGGGGGCGCGTACGAGCAGTACTTC.

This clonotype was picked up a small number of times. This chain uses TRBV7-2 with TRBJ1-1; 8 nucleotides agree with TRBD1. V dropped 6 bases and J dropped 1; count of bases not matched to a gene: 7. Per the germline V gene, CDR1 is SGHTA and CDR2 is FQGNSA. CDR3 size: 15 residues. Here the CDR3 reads CASRVRGRGNTEAFF. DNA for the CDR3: TGTGCCAGCAGGGTCAGGGGGCGAGGGAACACTGAAGCTTTCTTT.

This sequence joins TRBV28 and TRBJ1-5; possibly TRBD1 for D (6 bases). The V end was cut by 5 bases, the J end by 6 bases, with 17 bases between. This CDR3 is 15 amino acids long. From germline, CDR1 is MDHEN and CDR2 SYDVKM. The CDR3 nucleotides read TGTGCCAGCAGTCCTAGAACAGGGCGAAGTCAGCCCCAGCATTTT. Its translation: CASSPRTGRSQPQHF.

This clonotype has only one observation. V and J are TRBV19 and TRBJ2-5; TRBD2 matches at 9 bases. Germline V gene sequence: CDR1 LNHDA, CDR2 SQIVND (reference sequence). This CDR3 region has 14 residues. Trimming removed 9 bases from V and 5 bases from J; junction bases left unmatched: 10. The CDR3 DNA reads TGTGCCAGCCAACAGCGGGGGGTAGAGGAGACCCAGTACTTC. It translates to CASQQRGVEETQYF.

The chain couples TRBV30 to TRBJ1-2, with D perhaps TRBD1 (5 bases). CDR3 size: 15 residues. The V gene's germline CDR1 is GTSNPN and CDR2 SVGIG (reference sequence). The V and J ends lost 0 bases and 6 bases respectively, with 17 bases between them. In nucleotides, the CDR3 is TGTGCCTGGAGTGTACCCCGGCAGGGAGACCATGGCTACACCTTC. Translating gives CAWSVPRQGDHGYTF.

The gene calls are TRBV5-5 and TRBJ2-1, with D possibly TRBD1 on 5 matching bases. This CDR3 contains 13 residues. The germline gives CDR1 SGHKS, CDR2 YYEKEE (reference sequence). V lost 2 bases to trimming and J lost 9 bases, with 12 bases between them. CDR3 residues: CASSFQSGLEQFF. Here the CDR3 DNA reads TGTGCCAGCAGCTTCCAGTCAGGGCTTGAGCAGTTCTTC. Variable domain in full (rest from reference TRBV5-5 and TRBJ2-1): DAGVTQSPTHLIKTRGQQVTLRCSPISGHKSVSWYQQVLGQGPQFIFQYYEKEERGRGNFPDRFSARQFPNYSSELNVNALLLGDSALYLCASSFQSGLEQFFGPGTRLTVL.

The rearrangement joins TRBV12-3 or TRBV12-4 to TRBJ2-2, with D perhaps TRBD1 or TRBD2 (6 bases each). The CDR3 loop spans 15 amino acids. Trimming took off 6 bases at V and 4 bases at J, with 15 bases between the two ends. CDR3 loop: CASSLKGGGTGELFF. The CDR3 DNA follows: TGTGCCAGCAGCCTAAAGGGGGGTGGCACCGGGGAGCTGTTTTTT.

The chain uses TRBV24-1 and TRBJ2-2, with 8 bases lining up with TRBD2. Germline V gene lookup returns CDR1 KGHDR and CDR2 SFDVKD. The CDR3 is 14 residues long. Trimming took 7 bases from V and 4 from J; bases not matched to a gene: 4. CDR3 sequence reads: CATRSSGSTGELFF. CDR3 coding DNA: TGTGCCACCAGATCGAGCGGGAGCACCGGGGAGCTGTTTTTT.

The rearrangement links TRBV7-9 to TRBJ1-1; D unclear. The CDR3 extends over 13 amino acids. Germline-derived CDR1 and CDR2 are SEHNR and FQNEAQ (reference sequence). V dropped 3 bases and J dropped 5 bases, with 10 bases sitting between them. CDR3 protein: CASSFKGGTEAFF. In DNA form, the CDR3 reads TGTGCCAGCAGCTTCAAGGGTGGGACTGAAGCTTTCTTT.

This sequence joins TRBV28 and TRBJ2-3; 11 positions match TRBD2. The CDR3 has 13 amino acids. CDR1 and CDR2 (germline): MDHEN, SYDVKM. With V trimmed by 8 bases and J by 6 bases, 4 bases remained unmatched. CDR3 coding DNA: TGTGCCAGCCGTAGACTAGCGGGGGATACGCAGTATTTT. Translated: CASRRLAGDTQYF.

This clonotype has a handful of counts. The CDR3 is CASSRGNYGYTF. The CDR3 DNA follows: TGTGCCAGCAGTAGGGGGAACTATGGCTACACCTTC. The rearrangement links TRBV28 to TRBJ1-2, with a tentative D call TRBD1 (6 bases). V gave up 5 bases and J gave up 2 bases, with 6 bases separating them. CDR3 length: 12 amino acids. Germline lookup yields CDR1 MDHEN and CDR2 SYDVKM.

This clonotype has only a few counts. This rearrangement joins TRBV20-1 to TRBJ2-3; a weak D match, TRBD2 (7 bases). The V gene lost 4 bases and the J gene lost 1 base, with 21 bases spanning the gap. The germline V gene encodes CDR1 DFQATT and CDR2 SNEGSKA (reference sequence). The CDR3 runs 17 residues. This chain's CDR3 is CSAIGRGGPGRTDTQYF. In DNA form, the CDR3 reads TGCAGTGCTATCGGAAGGGGGGGGCCAGGTCGCACAGATACGCAGTATTTT.